The clone carrying this T cell receptor beta chain was seen just once. This study enrolled people aged roughly 18 to 90 from around 25 US geographic areas. Each participant's cohort was designated according to participant-reported clinical history. Per the original data handling: Amplification with reference gene primers provided the estimates of nucleated cell counts. Method: immunoSEQ multiplex PCR; TCRdb's copy keeps in-frame clones and lacks some. That table is the source of V, J and clone size, and D and trimming were worked out from the DNA. The sample comprises 220,000 or so clones, about 86% of which are singletons, and about 15% rests with the top ten. The data are from a study of blood T cell repertoires in COVID-19. Study context: The analysed material was cDNA or gDNA that came from T cells, B-cell-depleted T cells, or PBMCs.

CDR1 MGHRA and CDR2 YSYEKL come from the germline V gene. Trimming pared 5 bases from V and 1 base from J, leaving 12 bases between. The CDR3 loop spans 15 amino acids. The material sequenced was PBMCs or T cells enriched from blood (not recorded which). The clonotype was recovered from a woman aged 45-59 years with acute COVID-19. The rearrangement uses TRBV4-1 and TRBJ1-5; possibly TRBD1 for D (5 bases). The CDR3 spells CASSWAYRSNQPQHF. DNA for the CDR3: TGCGCCAGCAGCTGGGCCTACAGGAGCAATCAGCCCCAGCATTTT.